Shown below are 3 T cell receptor beta chains from a single sample sequenced in a study of blood T cell repertoires in COVID-19 (dated by TCRdb to 2018 to 2021). The library was generated by the immunoSEQ multiplex PCR assay. TCRdb carries this immuneACCESS record with in-frame sequences only. Its versions omit some clonotypes, under half of them owing to an unresolved V gene in the studies checked, with the rest unexplained. The sample table lists 200,000 to 300,000 clones, 86% of them with a count of one. The leading ten clones occupy roughly 12% of the sample. Sequencing was done on a sample of peripheral blood. The receptors were gathered from a man older than 75 with acute or convalescent COVID-19.

The CDR3 sequence is CATQRGNTGELFF. The DNA of the CDR3 is TGTGCCACCCAACGGGGAAACACCGGGGAGCTGTTTTTT. The chain couples TRBV15 to TRBJ2-2, with D possibly TRBD2 on 5 matching bases. There are 13 residues in the CDR3. With 8 bases removed from V and 2 bases from J, the gap between germline ends came to 9 bases. Germline-derived CDR1 and CDR2 are LNHNV and YYDKDF (reference sequence).

The chain combines TRBV5-4 with TRBJ2-7; 10 positions match TRBD2. CDR3 length equals 17 residues. The V segment lost 0 bases and the J segment 0 bases; nucleotides outside the gene matches: 6. Germline CDR1 is SGHNT and CDR2 is YYREEE (reference sequence). The CDR3 region is CASSLASGGRSSYEQYF. The CDR3 DNA sequence: TGTGCCAGCAGCTTGGCTAGCGGGGGCCGTAGCTCCTACGAGCAGTACTTC. The full variable domain, completed using reference TRBV5-4 and TRBJ2-7, is ETGVTQSPTHLIKTRGQQVTLRCSSQSGHNTVSWYQQALGQGPQFIFQYYREEENGRGNFPPRFSGLQFPNYSSELNVNALELDDSALYLCASSLASGGRSSYEQYFGPGTRLTVT.

This clone was detected only a few times. The chain is built from TRBV7-6 and TRBJ2-1, with 9 positions matching TRBD1. This CDR3 has 16 amino acids. CDR1 and CDR2 (germline): SGHVS, FNYEAQ. The V segment lost 4 bases and the J segment 3 bases; nucleotides outside the gene matches: 7. CDR3: CASSSSGTGYYNEQFF. In DNA form, the CDR3 reads TGTGCCAGCAGCTCCTCCGGGACAGGGTACTACAATGAGCAGTTCTTC.